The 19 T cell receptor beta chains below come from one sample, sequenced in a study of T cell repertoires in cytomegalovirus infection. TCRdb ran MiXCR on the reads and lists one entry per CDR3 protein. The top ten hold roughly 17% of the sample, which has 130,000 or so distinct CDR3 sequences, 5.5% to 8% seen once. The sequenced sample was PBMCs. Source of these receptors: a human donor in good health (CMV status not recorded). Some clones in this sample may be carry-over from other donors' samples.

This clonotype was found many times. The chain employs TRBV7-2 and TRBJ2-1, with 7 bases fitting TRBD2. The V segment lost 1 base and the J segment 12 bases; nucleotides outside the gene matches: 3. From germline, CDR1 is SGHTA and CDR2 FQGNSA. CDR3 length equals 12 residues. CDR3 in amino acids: CASSLGTSAQFF. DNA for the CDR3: TGTGCCAGCAGCTTAGGAACTAGCGCGCAGTTCTTC.

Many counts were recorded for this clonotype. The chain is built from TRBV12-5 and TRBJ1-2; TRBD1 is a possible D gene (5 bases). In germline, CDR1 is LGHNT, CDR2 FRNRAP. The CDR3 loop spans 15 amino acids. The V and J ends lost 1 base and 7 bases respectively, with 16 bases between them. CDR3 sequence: CASGLDITAGFGYTF. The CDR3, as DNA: TGTGCTAGTGGTTTGGATATTACGGCAGGGTTTGGCTACACCTTC.

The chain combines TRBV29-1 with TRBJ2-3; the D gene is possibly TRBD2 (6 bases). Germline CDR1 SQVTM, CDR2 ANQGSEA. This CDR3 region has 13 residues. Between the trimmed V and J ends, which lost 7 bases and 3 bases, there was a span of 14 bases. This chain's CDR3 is CSAGAGSTDTQYF. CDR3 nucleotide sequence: TGCAGCGCCGGTGCGGGGTCGACAGATACGCAGTATTTT.

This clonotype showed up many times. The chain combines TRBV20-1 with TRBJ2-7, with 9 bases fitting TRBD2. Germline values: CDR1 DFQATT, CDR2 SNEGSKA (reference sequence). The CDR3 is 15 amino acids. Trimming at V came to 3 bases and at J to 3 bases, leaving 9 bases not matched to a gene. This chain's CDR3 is CSASGGLAGYYEQYF. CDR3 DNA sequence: TGCAGTGCTAGTGGGGGCCTAGCGGGGTACTACGAGCAGTACTTC.

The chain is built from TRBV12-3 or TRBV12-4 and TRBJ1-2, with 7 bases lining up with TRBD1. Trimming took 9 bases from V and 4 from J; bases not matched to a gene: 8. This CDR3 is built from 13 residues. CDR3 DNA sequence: TGTGCCAGTAATGCACAGGGGACCTATGGCTACACCTTC. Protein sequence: CASNAQGTYGYTF.

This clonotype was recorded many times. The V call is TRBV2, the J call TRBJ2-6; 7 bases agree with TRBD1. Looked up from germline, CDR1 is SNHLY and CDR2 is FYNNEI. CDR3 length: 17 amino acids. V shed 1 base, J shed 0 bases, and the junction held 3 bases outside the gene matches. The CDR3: CASSEGRTGSGANVLTF. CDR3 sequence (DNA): TGTGCCAGCAGTGAAGGCCGGACAGGCTCTGGGGCCAACGTCCTGACTTTC.

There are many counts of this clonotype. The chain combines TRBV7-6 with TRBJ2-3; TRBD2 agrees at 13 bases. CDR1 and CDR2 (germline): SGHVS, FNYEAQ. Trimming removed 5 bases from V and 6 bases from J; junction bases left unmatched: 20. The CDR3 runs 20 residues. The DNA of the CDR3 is TGTGCCAGCAGCCCTAGGTGGACTAGCGGGGGCCGGTCCATAACCGATACGCAGTATTTT. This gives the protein CASSPRWTSGGRSITDTQYF.

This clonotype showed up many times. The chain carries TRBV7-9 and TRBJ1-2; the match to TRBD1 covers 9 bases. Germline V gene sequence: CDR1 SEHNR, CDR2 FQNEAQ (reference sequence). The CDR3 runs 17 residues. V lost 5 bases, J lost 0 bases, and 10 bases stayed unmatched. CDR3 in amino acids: CASSPRGTGRPNYGYTF. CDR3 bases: TGTGCCAGCAGCCCTAGGGGGACAGGGCGCCCTAACTATGGCTACACCTTC.

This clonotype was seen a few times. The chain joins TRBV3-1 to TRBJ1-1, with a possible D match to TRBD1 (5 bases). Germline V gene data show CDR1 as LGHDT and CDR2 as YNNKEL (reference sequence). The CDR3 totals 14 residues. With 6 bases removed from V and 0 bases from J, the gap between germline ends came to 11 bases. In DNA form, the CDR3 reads TGTGCCAGCAGACCACAGGCCCTGAACACTGAAGCTTTCTTT. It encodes CASRPQALNTEAFF.

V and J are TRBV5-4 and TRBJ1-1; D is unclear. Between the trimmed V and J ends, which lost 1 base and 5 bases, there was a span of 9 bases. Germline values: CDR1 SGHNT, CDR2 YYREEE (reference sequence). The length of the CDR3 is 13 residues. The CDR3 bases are TGTGCCAGCAGCTTGATCTGGGATACTGAAGCTTTCTTT. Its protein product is CASSLIWDTEAFF.

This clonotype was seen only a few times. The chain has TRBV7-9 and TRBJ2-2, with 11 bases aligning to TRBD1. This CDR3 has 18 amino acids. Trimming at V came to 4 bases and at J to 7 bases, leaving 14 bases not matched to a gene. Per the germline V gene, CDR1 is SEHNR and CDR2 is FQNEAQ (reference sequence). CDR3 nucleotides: TGTGCCAGCAGCTACCTCCGGACAGGGGGCGAGTTGAGCGGGGAGCTGTTTTTT. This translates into CASSYLRTGGELSGELFF. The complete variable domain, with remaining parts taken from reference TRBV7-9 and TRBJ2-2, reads DTGVSQNPRHKITKRGQNVTFRCDPISEHNRLYWYRQTLGQGPEFLTYFQNEAQLEKSRLLSDRFSAERPKGSFSTLEIQRTEQGDSAMYLCASSYLRTGGELSGELFFGEGSRLTVL.

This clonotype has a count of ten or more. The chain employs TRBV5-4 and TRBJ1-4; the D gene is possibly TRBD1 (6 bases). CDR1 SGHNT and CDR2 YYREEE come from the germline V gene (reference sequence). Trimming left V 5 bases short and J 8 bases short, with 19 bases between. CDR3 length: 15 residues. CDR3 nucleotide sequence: TGTGCCAGCAGTTCAGGACAGCACCAGATGGAAAAACTGTTTTTT. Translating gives CASSSGQHQMEKLFF.

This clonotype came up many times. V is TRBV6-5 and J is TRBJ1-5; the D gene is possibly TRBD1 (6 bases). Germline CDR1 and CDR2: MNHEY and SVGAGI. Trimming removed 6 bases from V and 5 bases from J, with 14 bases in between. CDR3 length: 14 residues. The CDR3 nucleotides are TGTGCCAGCAGGCCCCACAGGGACGATCAGCCCCAGCATTTT. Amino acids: CASRPHRDDQPQHF.

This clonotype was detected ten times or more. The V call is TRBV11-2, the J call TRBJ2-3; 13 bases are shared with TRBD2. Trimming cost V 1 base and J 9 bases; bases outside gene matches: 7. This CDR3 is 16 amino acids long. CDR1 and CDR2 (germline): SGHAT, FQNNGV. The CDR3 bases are TGTGCCAGCAGCTTAGCCTCCGGGACTAGCGGGGTCACGCAGTATTTT. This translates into CASSLASGTSGVTQYF.

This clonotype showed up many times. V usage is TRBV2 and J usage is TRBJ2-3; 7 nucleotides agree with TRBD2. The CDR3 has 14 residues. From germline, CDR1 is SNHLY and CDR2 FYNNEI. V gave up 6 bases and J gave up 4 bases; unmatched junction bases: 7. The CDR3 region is CASRWASGSDTQYF. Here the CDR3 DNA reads TGTGCCAGCAGGTGGGCTAGCGGTTCAGATACGCAGTATTTT.

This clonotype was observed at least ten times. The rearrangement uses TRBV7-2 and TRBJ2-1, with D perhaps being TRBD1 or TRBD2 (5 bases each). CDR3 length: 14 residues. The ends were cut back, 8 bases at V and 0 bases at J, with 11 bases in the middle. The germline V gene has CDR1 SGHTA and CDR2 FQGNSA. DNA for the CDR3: TGTGCCAGCGGGGGTCCCAGCTCCTACAATGAGCAGTTCTTC. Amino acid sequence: CASGGPSSYNEQFF.

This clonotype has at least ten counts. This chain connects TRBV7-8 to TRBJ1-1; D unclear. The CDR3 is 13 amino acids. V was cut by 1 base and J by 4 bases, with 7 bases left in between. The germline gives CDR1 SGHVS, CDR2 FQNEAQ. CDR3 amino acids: CASSLEKSTEAFF. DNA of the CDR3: TGTGCCAGCAGCTTAGAAAAGAGCACTGAAGCTTTCTTT.

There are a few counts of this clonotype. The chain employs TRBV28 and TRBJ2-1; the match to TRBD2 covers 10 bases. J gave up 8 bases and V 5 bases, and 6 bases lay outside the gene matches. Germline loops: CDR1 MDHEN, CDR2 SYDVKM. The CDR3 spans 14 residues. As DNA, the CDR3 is TGTGCCAGCAGTCCCGGACTAGCGGCCTATGAGCAGTTCTTC. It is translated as CASSPGLAAYEQFF.

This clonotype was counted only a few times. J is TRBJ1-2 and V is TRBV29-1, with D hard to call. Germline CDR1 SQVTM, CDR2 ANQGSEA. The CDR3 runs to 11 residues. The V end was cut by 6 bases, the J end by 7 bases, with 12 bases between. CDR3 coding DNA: TGCAGCGTCCACTCGTCTGGTGGCTACACCTTC. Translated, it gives CSVHSSGGYTF.